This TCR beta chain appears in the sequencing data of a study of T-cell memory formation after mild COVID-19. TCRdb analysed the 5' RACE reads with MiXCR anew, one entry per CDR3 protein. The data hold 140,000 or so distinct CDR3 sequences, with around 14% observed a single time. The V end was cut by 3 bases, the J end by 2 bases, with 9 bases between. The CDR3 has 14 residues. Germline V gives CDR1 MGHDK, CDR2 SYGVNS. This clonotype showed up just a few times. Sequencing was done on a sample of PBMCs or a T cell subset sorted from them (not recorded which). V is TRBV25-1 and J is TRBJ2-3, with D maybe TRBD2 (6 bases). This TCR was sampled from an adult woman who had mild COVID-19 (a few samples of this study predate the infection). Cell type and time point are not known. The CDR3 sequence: CASSEASATDTQYF. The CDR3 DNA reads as TGTGCCAGCAGTGAGGCTAGCGCCACAGATACGCAGTATTTT.